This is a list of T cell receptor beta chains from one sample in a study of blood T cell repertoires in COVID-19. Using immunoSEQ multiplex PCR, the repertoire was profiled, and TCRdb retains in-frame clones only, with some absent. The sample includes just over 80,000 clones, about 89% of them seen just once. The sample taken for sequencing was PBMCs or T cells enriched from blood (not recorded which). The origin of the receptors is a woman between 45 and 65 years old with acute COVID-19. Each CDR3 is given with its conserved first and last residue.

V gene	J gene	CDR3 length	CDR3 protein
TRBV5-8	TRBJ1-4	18	CASSLRGGARLTNEKLFF
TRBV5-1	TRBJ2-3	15	CASSLGQGAQDTQYF
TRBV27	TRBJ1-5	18	CASSSYTGTGHSNQPQHF
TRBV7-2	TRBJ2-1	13	CASSFQGGDFSFF
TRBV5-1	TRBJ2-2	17	CASSLEGSGGYTGELFF
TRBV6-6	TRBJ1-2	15	CASSYSHPANYGYTF
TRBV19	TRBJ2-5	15	CASSPLAEGTQTQYF
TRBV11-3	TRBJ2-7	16	CASSADLTGKIYEQYF
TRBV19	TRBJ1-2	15	CASSMPTGIRDGYTF
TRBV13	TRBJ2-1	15	CASSPGTGIANEQFF
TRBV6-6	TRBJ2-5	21	CASSPRKPGGSGSFPQETQYF